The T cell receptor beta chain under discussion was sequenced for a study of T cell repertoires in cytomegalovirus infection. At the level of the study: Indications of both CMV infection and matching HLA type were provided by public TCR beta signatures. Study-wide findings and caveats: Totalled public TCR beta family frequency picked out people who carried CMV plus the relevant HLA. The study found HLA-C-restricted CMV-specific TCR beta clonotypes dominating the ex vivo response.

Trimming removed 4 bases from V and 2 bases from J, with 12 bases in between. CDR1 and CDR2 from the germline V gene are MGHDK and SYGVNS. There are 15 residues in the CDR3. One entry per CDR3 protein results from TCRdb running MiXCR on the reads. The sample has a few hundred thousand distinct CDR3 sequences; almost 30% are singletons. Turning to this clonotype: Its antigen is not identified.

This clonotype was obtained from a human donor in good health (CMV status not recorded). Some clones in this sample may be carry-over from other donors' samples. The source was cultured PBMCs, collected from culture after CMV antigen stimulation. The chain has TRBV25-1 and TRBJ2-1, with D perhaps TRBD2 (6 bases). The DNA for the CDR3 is TGTGCCAGCAGTGTCCGCGGGACTCCCTACAATGAGCAGTTCTTC. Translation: CASSVRGTPYNEQFF.